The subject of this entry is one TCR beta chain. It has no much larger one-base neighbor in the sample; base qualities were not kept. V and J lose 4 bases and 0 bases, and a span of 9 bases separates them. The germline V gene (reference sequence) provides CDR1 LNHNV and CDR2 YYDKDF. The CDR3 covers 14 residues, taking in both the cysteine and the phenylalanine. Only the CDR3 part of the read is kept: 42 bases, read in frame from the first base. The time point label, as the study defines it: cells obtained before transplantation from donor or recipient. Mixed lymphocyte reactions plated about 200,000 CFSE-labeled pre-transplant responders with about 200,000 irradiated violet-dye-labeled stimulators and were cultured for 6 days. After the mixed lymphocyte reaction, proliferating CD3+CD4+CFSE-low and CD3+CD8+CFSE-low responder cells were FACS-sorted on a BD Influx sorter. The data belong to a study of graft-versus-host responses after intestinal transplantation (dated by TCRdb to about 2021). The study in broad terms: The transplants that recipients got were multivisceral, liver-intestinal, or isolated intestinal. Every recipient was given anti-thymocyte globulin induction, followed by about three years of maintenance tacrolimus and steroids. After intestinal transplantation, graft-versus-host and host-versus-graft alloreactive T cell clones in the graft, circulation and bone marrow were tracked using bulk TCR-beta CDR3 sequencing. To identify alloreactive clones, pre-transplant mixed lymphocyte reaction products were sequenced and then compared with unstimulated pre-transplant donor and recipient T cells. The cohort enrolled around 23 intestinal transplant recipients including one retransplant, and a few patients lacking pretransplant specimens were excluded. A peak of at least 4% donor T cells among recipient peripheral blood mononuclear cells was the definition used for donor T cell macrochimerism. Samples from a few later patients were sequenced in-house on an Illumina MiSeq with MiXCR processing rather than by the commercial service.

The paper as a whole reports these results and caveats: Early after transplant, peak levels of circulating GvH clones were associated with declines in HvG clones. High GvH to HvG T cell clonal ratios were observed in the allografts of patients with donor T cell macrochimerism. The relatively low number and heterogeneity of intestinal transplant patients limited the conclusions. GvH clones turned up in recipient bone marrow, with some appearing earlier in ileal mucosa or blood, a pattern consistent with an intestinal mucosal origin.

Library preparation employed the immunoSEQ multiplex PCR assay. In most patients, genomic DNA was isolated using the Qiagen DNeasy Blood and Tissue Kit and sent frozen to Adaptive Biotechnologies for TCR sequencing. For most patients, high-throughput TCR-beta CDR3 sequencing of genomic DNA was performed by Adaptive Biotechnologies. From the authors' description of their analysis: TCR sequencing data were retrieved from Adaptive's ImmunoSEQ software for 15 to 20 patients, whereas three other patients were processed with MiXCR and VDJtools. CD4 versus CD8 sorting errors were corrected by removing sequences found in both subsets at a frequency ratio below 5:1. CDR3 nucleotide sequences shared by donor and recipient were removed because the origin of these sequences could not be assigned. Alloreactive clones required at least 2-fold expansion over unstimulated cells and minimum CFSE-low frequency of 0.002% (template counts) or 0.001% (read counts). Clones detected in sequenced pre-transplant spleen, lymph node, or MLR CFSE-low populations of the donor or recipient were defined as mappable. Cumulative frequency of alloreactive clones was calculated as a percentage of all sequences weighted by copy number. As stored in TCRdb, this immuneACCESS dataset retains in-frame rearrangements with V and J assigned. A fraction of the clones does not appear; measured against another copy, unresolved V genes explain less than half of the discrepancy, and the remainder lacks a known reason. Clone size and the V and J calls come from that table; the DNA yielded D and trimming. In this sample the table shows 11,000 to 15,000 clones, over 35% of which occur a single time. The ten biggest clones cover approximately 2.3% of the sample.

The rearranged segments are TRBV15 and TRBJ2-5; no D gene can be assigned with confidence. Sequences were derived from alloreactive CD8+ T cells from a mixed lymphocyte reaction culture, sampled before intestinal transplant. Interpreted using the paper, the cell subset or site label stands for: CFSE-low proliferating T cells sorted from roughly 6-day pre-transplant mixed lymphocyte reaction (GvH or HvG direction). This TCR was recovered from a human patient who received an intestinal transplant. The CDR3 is CATSTFDNQETQYF. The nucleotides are TGTGCCACCAGCACTTTCGACAACCAAGAGACCCAGTACTTC.